These 7 T cell receptor beta chains were sequenced from one sample in a study of cytomegalovirus exposure and HLA in healthy donors. Measured with immunoSEQ multiplex PCR; TCRdb has only the in-frame clones, and not every one. The table includes hundreds of thousands of clones, approximately 87% detected once. The sample comprised PBMCs. These receptors all come from a woman younger than 30 in good health and CMV-seronegative.

The chain links TRBV29-1 to TRBJ2-5, with D possibly TRBD1 on 7 matching bases. CDR1 and CDR2 from the germline V gene are SQVTM and ANQGSEA. Trimming cost V 4 bases and J 3 bases, with 15 bases left between them. The CDR3 runs 14 residues. The chain's CDR3 is CSVAGDRVKETQYF. CDR3 DNA: TGCAGCGTTGCGGGAGACAGGGTAAAAGAGACCCAGTACTTC.

This clone showed up just once. The CDR3 region is CASSLQGHSLYNEQFF. In nucleotides, the CDR3 is TGTGCCAGCAGTTTACAGGGACACAGTTTATACAATGAGCAGTTCTTC. This chain uses TRBV27 with TRBJ2-1; TRBD1 might be the D (6 bases). With 2 bases removed from V and 4 bases from J, the gap between germline ends came to 15 bases. The CDR3 loop spans 16 amino acids. Germline CDR1 MNHEY, CDR2 SMNVEV (reference sequence).

The chain uses TRBV29-1 and TRBJ1-1; D possibly corresponds to TRBD1 (6 bases). Trimming removed 8 bases at V and 9 bases at J, with 16 bases between. The CDR3 totals 11 residues. CDR1 SQVTM and CDR2 ANQGSEA come from the germline V gene. CDR3 region: CSYLGGAQAFF. DNA of the CDR3: TGCAGCTACCTCGGGGGGGCTCAAGCTTTCTTT.

Details on this clone: Other nucleotide sequences in the sample specify the same CDR3. The chain is built from TRBV18 and TRBJ1-1, with D unclear. Germline V gives CDR1 KGHSH, CDR2 LQKENI. This CDR3 region has 12 residues. Trimming removed 2 bases at V and 4 bases at J, with 5 bases between. The CDR3 loop reads CASSPSSTEAFF. The CDR3 bases are TGTGCCAGCTCACCAAGCTCCACTGAAGCTTTCTTT.

The chain recombines TRBV18 with TRBJ2-7, with D unclear. Trimming took off 1 base at V and 7 bases at J, with 11 bases between the two ends. This CDR3 has 13 residues. Germline V gene sequence: CDR1 KGHSH, CDR2 LQKENI. The CDR3: CASSPQGKEEQYF. CDR3 coding DNA: TGTGCCAGCTCACCACAGGGAAAGGAAGAGCAGTACTTC.

The chain combines TRBV6-1 with TRBJ1-1; unclear D gene. Germline V gene lookup returns CDR1 MNHNS and CDR2 SASEGT. The CDR3 is 17 amino acids. V lost 2 bases and J 0 bases, leaving 16 bases between the germline ends. CDR3 region: CASSERWAEAMNTEAFF. The CDR3 nucleotides are TGTGCCAGCAGTGAACGGTGGGCAGAAGCAATGAACACTGAAGCTTTCTTT.

This chain joins TRBV11-2 and TRBJ2-1; 9 bases align to TRBD2. From germline, CDR1 is SGHAT and CDR2 FQNNGV. This CDR3 has 17 amino acids. V gave up 5 bases and J gave up 8 bases; unmatched junction bases: 16. The CDR3 DNA reads as TGTGCCAGCAGCCTCCGAGTAGCGGGGGTGGGTAGCGATGAGCAGTTCTTC. The encoded protein is CASSLRVAGVGSDEQFF. Full variable domain (remainder filled in from reference TRBV11-2 and TRBJ2-1): EAGVAQSPRYKIIEKRQSVAFWCNPISGHATLYWYQQILGQGPKLLIQFQNNGVVDDSQLPKDRFSAERLKGVDSTLKIQPAKLEDSAVYLCASSLRVAGVGSDEQFFGPGTRLTVL.